The source of this TCR beta chain is a study of T-cell reconstitution after alpha-beta-depleted transplantation in children. Study-wide results and caveats: T-cell numbers and diversity one year post-transplant derived largely from freshly generated T cells. The study traced high day-60 TCRbeta diversity in some patients to surviving recipient T cells and thymic progenitors. Several hundred rapidly expanded clones from non-depleted graft cells reportedly supplied alpha-beta T cells about two months post-transplant.

V lost 3 bases and J lost 5, with 7 bases in between. CDR3 length equals 13 residues. Researchers prepared the TCRbeta library using unique molecular identifiers, the study reports. MiXCR, run by TCRdb on the PCR reads, gives a single entry per CDR3 protein. Of roughly 570,000 distinct CDR3 sequences in the sample, more than 20% are singletons; the top ten hold approximately 39%. Note on this clonotype: Its antigen is as yet unknown.

This material consisted of PBMCs, taken before TCRalphabeta/CD19-depleted stem cell transplant. The chain combines TRBV12-3 or TRBV12-4 with TRBJ2-2; D gene unclear. The source is a boy under three years old with Wiskott-Aldrich syndrome, due to receive a stem cell transplant. The chain's CDR3 is CASSFMGTGELFF. CDR3 DNA: TGTGCCAGCAGTTTCATGGGGACCGGGGAGCTGTTTTTT.